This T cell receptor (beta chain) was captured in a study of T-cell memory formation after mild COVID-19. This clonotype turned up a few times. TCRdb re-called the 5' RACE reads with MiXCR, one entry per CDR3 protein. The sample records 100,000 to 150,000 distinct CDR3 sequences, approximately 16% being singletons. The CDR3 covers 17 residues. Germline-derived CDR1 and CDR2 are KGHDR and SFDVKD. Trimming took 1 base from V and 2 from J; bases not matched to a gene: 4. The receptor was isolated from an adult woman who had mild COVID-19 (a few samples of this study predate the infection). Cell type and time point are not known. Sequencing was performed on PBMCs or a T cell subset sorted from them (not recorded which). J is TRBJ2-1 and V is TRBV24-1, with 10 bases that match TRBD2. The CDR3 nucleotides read TGTGCCACCAGTGATTTAATAGCGGGAGGTGCCTACAATGAGCAGTTCTTC. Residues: CATSDLIAGGAYNEQFF.